Reported below is one T cell receptor beta chain. This CDR3 is 11 amino acids long. With V trimmed by 3 bases and J by 8 bases, 1 base remained unmatched. Germline CDR1 is DFQATT and CDR2 is SNEGSKA (reference sequence). Method: immunoSEQ multiplex PCR; TCRdb's copy keeps in-frame clones and lacks some. The profile shows 40,000 or so clones, 85% to 90% of them singletons. This specimen belongs to a study of T cell changes during pregnancy in multiple sclerosis. This specimen was CD8+ T cells from peripheral blood mononuclear cells, taken in the third trimester of pregnancy. The sequence was obtained from a female donor with multiple sclerosis, enrolled in a pregnancy study. This chain joins TRBV20-1 and TRBJ2-1; 7 nucleotides agree with TRBD1. CDR3 region: CSARTGYEQFF. The DNA for the CDR3 is TGCAGTGCTAGGACAGGGTATGAGCAGTTCTTC.